This TCR beta chain was recovered during a study of siplizumab effects on memory and regulatory T cells. Broader study findings: Treatment with siplizumab left mappable alloreactive CD4+ clones averaging approximately 62% Treg-derived, compared with approximately 25% in controls. Confirmation that proliferating Tregs from siplizumab cultures had suppressive function was not obtained. Roughly 80-96% of proliferating CD4+ or CD8+ clones lacked a naive or memory phenotype that could be assigned. Apparently more diverse than memory cells, naive T cells also seemed major alloresponse contributors.

The data were produced by immunoSEQ multiplex PCR, yet TCRdb's version contains in-frame clones alone and is incomplete. This repertoire shows over 100,000 clones, around 95% found once; its top ten account for around 0.16%. A remark on this clone: Its target is unknown.

Trimming stripped 4 bases from V and 2 bases from J, with 14 bases between. This CDR3 is built from 14 residues. The germline gives CDR1 SQVTM, CDR2 ANQGSEA. The sample taken for sequencing was non-Treg CD4+ T cells sorted from blood. This TCR derives from a human donor in good health. The rearrangement uses TRBV29-1 and TRBJ1-2, with D uncertain. CDR3 nucleotide sequence: TGCAGCGTTGTGGGAAGAGGCATAAACTATGGCTACACCTTC. Translation gives CSVVGRGINYGYTF.